This T cell receptor beta chain was sequenced for a study of CXCR3-negative and CXCR3-positive naive CD8 T cells. Overall study results and limits: Naive cells with CXCR3 showed TRB CDR3s that were more hydrophobic than those in CXCR3-negative naive cells.

5' RACE with UMI labels generated the TRB cDNA libraries. TCRdb reworked the 5' RACE reads into one entry per CDR3 protein, no DNA. The table counts about 130,000 distinct CDR3 sequences; 0.45% to 0.55% lies in the top ten. Looked up from germline, CDR1 is MNHEY and CDR2 is SMNVEV (reference sequence). The CDR3 extends over 13 amino acids. Regarding this clonotype: Its antigen is as yet unknown.

This sequence was found in a human donor in good health. Some clones in this sample may be carry-over from other donors' samples. What was sequenced was naive CXCR3- CD8+ T cells from blood. Subset here: CD45RO-CCR7+CD27+CD95- naive CD8+ T cells lacking CXCR3 (TNR3-). This sequence joins TRBV27 and TRBJ2-7; TCRdb's D call of TRBD2 is untestable without DNA. The CDR3 loop is CASGAGESYEQYF.